This T cell receptor (beta chain) appears in the sequencing data of a study of early T cells in non-severe SARS-CoV-2 infection. Overall study context: The sequenced material was bulk RNA from unsorted whole blood, and its chains were unpaired.

Trimming left V 1 base short and J 5 bases short, with 18 bases between. CDR3 length: 16 amino acids. Germline V lookup: CDR1 SGHVS, CDR2 FNYEAQ. This clonotype was observed many times. TCRdb used MiXCR to reprocess the 5' RACE reads, holding one entry per CDR3 protein. The data show fewer than 80,000 distinct CDR3 sequences, roughly 8.2% seen once. The genes are TRBV7-6 and TRBJ2-7; TRBD1 might be the D (5 bases). The sequence derives from an adult who was a healthcare worker with PCR-confirmed SARS-CoV-2 infection or an uninfected control (not recorded which). Sequenced material: whole blood, taken at baseline. The CDR3 region has the DNA TGTGCCAGCAGCTTAGTGGGGCGGCGACCGCCCCACGAGCAGTACTTC. This translates into CASSLVGRRPPHEQYF.